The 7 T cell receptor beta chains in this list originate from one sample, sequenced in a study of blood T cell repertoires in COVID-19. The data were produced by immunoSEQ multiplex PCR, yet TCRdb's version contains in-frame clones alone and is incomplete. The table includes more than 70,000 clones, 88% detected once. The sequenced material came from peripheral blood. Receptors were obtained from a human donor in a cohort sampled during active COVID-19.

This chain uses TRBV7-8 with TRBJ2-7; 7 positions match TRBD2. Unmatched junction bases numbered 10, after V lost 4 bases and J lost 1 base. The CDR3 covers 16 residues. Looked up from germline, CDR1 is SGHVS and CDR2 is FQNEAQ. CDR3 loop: CASSSRTSLLSYEQYF. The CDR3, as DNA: TGTGCCAGCAGCTCCCGGACTAGTTTATTATCCTACGAGCAGTACTTC.

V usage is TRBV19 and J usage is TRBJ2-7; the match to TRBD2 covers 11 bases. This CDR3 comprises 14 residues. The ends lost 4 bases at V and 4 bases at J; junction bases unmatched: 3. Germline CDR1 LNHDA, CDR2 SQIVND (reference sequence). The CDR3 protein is CASSKGLADYEQYF. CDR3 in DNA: TGTGCCAGTAGTAAGGGACTAGCGGATTACGAGCAGTACTTC. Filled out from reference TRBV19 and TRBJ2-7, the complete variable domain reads DGGITQSPKYLFRKEGQNVTLSCEQNLNHDAMYWYRQDPGQGLRLIYYSQIVNDFQKGDIAEGYSVSREKKESFPLTVTSAQKNPTAFYLCASSKGLADYEQYFGPGTRLTVT.

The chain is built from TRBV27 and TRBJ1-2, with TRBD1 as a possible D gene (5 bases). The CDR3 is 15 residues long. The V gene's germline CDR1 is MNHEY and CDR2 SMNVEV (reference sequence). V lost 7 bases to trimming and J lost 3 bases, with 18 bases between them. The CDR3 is CASTRRGAKDYGYTF. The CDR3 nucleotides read TGTGCCAGCACCAGACGTGGGGCTAAGGACTATGGCTACACCTTC.

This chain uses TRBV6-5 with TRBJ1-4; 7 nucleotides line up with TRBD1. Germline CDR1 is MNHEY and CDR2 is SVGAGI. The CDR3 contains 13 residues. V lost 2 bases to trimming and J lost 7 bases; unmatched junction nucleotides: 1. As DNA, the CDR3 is TGTGCCAGCAGTTACAGGGGGCGTGAAAAACTGTTTTTT. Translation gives CASSYRGREKLFF.

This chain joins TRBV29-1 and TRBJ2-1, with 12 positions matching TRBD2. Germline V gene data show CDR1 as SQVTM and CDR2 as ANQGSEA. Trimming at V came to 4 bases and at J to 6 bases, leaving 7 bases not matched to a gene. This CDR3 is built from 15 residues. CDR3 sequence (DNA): TGCAGCGTTGGTCTAGCGGGGGGGCCGATCAATGAGCAGTTCTTC. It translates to CSVGLAGGPINEQFF.

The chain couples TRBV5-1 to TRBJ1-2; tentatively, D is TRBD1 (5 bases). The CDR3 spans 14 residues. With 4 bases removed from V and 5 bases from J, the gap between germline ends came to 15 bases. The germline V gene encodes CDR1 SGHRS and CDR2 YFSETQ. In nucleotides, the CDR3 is TGCGCCAGCAGCCCTGGGACTGAATCGTATGGCTACACCTTC. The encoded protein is CASSPGTESYGYTF.

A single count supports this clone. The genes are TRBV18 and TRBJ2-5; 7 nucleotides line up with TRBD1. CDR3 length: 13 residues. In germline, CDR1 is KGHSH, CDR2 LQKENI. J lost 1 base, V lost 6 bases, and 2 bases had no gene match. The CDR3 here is CASSGQVQETQYF. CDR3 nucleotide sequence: TGTGCCAGCTCCGGACAGGTCCAAGAGACCCAGTACTTC.